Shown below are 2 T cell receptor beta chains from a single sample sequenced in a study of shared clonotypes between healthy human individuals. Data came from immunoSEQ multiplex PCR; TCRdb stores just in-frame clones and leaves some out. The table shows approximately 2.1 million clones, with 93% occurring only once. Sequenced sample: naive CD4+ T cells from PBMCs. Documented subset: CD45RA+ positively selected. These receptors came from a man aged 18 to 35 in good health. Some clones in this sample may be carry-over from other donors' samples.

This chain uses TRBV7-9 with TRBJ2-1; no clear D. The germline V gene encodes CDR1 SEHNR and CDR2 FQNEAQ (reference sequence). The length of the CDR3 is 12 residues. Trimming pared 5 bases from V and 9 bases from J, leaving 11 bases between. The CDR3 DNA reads TGTGCCAGCAGCCCACCTAGGGTTGAGCAGTTCTTC. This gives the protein CASSPPRVEQFF.

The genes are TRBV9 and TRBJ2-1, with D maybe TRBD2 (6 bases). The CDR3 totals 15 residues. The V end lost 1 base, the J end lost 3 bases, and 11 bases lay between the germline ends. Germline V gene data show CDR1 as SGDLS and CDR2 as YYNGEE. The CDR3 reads CASSVRAGNYNEQFF. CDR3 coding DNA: TGTGCCAGCAGCGTACGGGCGGGGAACTACAATGAGCAGTTCTTC. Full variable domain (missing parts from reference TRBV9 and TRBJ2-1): DSGVTQTPKHLITATGQRVTLRCSPRSGDLSVYWYQQSLDQGLQFLIQYYNGEERAKGNILERFSAQQFPDLHSELNLSSLELGDSALYFCASSVRAGNYNEQFFGPGTRLTVL.